This T cell receptor beta chain appears in the sequencing data of a study of CD8+ T cells in alopecia areata. Extracted RNA was reverse transcribed, and the resulting cDNA served as sequencing template. The repertoire was sequenced with immunoSEQ multiplex PCR; TCRdb's copy has only in-frame clones and lacks some. The profile covers around 120,000 clones, with roughly 68% appearing a single time and about 3% taken by the ten largest. This clone was observed a handful of times. Germline-derived CDR1 and CDR2 are SQVTM and ANQGSEA. V shed 7 bases, J shed 6 bases, and the junction held 10 bases outside the gene matches. The CDR3 contains 14 residues.

Sequenced: CD4+ T cells sorted from blood. The chain carries TRBV29-1 and TRBJ2-4; 9 bases are shared with TRBD1. The sequence was obtained from a human donor in good health. The CDR3 DNA reads TGCAGCGCCGGAACCGGGACAGGGAGAAACATTCAGTACTTC. Its translation is CSAGTGTGRNIQYF.